This T cell receptor beta chain came from a study of blood T cell repertoires in COVID-19. Background on the study: The analysed material was cDNA or gDNA that came from T cells, B-cell-depleted T cells, or PBMCs.

Clones were read by immunoSEQ multiplex PCR, and TCRdb kept only the in-frame ones, dropping some. The data hold under 200,000 clones, with 70% to 90% observed a single time. This TCR was sampled from a woman aged 55-75 years with COVID-19, enrolled during active disease. Sequenced: peripheral blood.

CDR3 sequence reads: CASGLPQGRTGANVLTF. In nucleotides, the CDR3 is TGTGCTAGTGGTTTACCACAGGGTAGGACTGGGGCCAACGTCCTGACTTTC. The rearrangement links TRBV12-5 to TRBJ2-6; D is possibly TRBD1 (6 bases). Trimming pared 3 bases from V and 2 bases from J, leaving 14 bases between. Germline values: CDR1 LGHNT, CDR2 FRNRAP. This CDR3 comprises 17 residues.